This T cell receptor beta chain was documented in a study of blood T cell repertoires in COVID-19. Trimming removed 8 bases at V and 8 bases at J, with 10 bases between. Germline V gene data show CDR1 as LGHDT and CDR2 as YNNKEL (reference sequence). The CDR3 runs to 11 residues. Assay: immunoSEQ multiplex PCR; the TCRdb copy retains only in-frame clones and omits some. This table holds roughly 48,000 clones, 60% to 80% found once. This clone was seen only once. V usage is TRBV3-1 (or the pseudogene TRBV3-2) and J usage is TRBJ2-1; no reliable D call. Sequencing was done on a sample of peripheral blood. The TCR was taken from a human donor with active or convalescent COVID-19. The donor label of this sample is uncertain. The CDR3, as DNA: TGTGCCAGCTATAGTCGATATGAGCAGTTCTTC. As protein: CASYSRYEQFF.